The text below deals with one TCR beta chain. Sequencing was performed with immunoSEQ multiplex PCR; in TCRdb, only in-frame clones are kept and a portion is missing. This sample has over 55,000 clones, with 89% found just once. The CDR3 consists of 13 residues. V was clipped by 5 bases and J by 4 bases, with 9 bases between them. CDR1 GTSNPN and CDR2 SVGIG come from the germline V gene (reference sequence). This entry belongs to a study of T cell changes during pregnancy in multiple sclerosis. This clonotype originated in a female donor with multiple sclerosis, enrolled in a pregnancy study. The V call is TRBV30, the J call TRBJ2-6; D ambiguous. Sequencing was performed on peripheral blood, taken in the first trimester of pregnancy. CDR3 region: CAWVFQGANVLTF. CDR3 sequence (DNA): TGTGCCTGGGTTTTCCAGGGGGCCAACGTCCTGACTTTC.